This is a list of T cell receptor beta chains from one sample in a study of human T cells and chemical hapten exposure. TCRdb re-called the RACE reads through MiXCR, storing one row per CDR3 protein. The data contain roughly 90,000 distinct CDR3 sequences, approximately 11% of them singletons. This specimen consisted of whole blood, obtained in connection with sensitization to the hapten diphenylcyclopropenone (DPC). Source of these receptors: a young woman with alopecia areata. Some clones in this sample may be carry-over from other donors' samples. The CDR3 runs from the conserved cysteine through the conserved F or W. Each record gives: V gene, J gene, CDR3 length, D gene, clone size, CDR3 protein, CDR3 DNA. The D gene is left open where the match is weak. Not all rows give a size; the values are once, few, many and, for expanded clones, a class.

>TRBV11-3|TRBJ2-1|15|NA|many
CASSLETSSAHEQFF
TGTGCCAGCAGCTTAGAAACCAGTTCGGCCCATGAGCAGTTCTTC
>TRBV30|TRBJ1-2|13|NA|few
CAWETASNYGYTF
TGTGCCTGGGAGACAGCTTCAAACTATGGCTACACCTTC
>TRBV30|TRBJ2-5|14|TRBD2|many
CAWSVVAGKETQYF
TGTGCCTGGAGTGTAGTAGCGGGAAAAGAGACCCAGTACTTC
>TRBV5-1|TRBJ2-1|11|NA|NA
CASSSAIEQFF
TGCGCCAGCAGCTCGGCTATTGAGCAGTTCTTC
>TRBV28|TRBJ2-7|14|NA|NA
CASISLGGLYEQYF
TGTGCCAGCATCTCCCTGGGGGGTTTGTACGAGCAGTACTTC
>TRBV27|TRBJ1-4|15|TRBD1|few
CASRRTGRSNEKLFF
TGTGCCAGCAGGCGGACAGGTCGTTCTAATGAAAAACTGTTTTTT
>TRBV6-5|TRBJ1-6|17|NA|many
CASSYSPGSEDNSPLHF
TGTGCCAGCAGTTACTCGCCGGGCTCCGAGGATAATTCACCCCTCCACTTT
>TRBV2|TRBJ1-1|13|NA|few
CASSGQRGTEAFF
TGTGCCAGCAGTGGACAGAGGGGCACTGAAGCTTTCTTT
>TRBV7-2|TRBJ2-3|15|TRBD2|NA
CASSLPSGSMDTQYF
TGTGCCAGCAGCTTACCTAGCGGGAGTATGGATACGCAGTATTTT
>TRBV29-1|TRBJ1-1|11|NA|many
CSVESNTEAFF
TGCAGCGTCGAGTCGAACACTGAAGCTTTCTTT
>TRBV3-1|TRBJ1-1|13|NA|many
CASSQERYTEAFF
TGTGCCAGCAGCCAAGAAAGGTACACTGAAGCTTTCTTT
>TRBV6-4|TRBJ2-1|15|TRBD2|few
CASSQGTSRYNEQFF
TGTGCCAGCAGTCAGGGGACTAGCCGGTACAATGAGCAGTTCTTC
>TRBV4-3|TRBJ2-1|19|TRBD2|NA
CASSPRGDSGIGGIHEQFF
TGCGCCAGCAGCCCGCGTGGTGATAGCGGGATAGGTGGAATCCATGAGCAGTTCTTC
>TRBV28|TRBJ2-1|17|TRBD2|many
CASSPGTSGGARNEQFF
TGTGCCAGCAGTCCCGGGACTAGCGGGGGGGCCAGGAATGAGCAGTTCTTC
>TRBV9|TRBJ2-1|15|TRBD2|NA
CASSVVAGAYNEQFF
TGTGCCAGCAGCGTAGTGGCGGGGGCCTACAATGAGCAGTTCTTC
>TRBV12-3/TRBV12-4|TRBJ2-2|17|TRBD2|NA
CASSPGAGSGMTGELFF
TGTGCCAGCAGTCCCGGGGCGGGTAGCGGGATGACCGGGGAGCTGTTTTTT
>TRBV3-1|TRBJ2-7|14|NA|NA
CASSQVLGLYEQYF
TGTGCCAGCAGCCAAGTCCTAGGACTCTACGAGCAGTACTTC
>TRBV20-1|TRBJ1-5|17|TRBD1|few
CSASRQGIGIGNQPQHF
TGCAGTGCTAGCCGACAGGGGATTGGAATTGGCAATCAGCCCCAGCATTTT
>TRBV7-8|TRBJ1-6|18|NA|few
CASSLNSGGGKGGSPLHF
TGTGCCAGCAGCCTAAATAGTGGGGGTGGTAAGGGAGGCTCACCCCTCCACTTT
>TRBV29-1|TRBJ1-1|10|TRBD1|many
CSAGDREAFF
TGCAGCGCCGGGGACAGGGAAGCTTTCTTT
>TRBV30|TRBJ1-3|12|NA|few
CAWSRSGNTIYF
TGTGCCTGGAGCCGGTCCGGAAACACCATATATTTT
>TRBV6-2/TRBV6-3|TRBJ2-2|16|TRBD2|many
CASSSYLAGFTGELFF
TGTGCCAGCAGTAGCTATCTAGCGGGATTCACCGGGGAGCTGTTTTTT
>TRBV2|TRBJ2-2|14|NA|NA
CASRRTANTGELFF
TGTGCCAGCAGACGGACAGCGAACACCGGGGAGCTGTTTTTT
>TRBV28|TRBJ2-4|14|TRBD1|many
CASRDLGGENIQYF
TGTGCCAGCAGGGACCTAGGGGGCGAAAACATTCAGTACTTC
>TRBV5-1|TRBJ2-3|14|NA|many
CASSVDSHSDTQYF
TGCGCCAGCAGCGTGGACAGTCACTCGGATACGCAGTATTTT
>TRBV18|TRBJ2-3|16|NA|NA
CASSSWDSQSTDTQYF
TGTGCCAGCTCATCTTGGGACTCACAAAGCACAGATACGCAGTATTTT
>TRBV4-1|TRBJ1-1|15|NA|NA
CASSQTGFMNTEAFF
TGCGCCAGCAGCCAAACAGGATTCATGAACACTGAAGCTTTCTTT
>TRBV3-1|TRBJ1-5|13|NA|NA
CASSQGGRQPQHF
TGTGCCAGCAGCCAAGGGGGCCGGCAGCCCCAGCATTTT
>TRBV5-1|TRBJ1-2|13|NA|NA
CASSLGGPHGYTF
TGCGCCAGCAGCTTGGGGGGGCCCCATGGCTACACCTTC
>TRBV12-3/TRBV12-4|TRBJ1-2|16|TRBD1|many
CASSSAPGQLNYGYTF
TGTGCCAGCAGTTCAGCGCCGGGACAGCTAAACTATGGCTACACCTTC
>TRBV7-9|TRBJ2-3|13|NA|few
CASSLARADTQYF
TGTGCCAGCAGCTTAGCAAGGGCAGATACGCAGTATTTT
>TRBV18|TRBJ2-2|16|NA|NA
CASSRTALGIPGELFF
TGTGCCAGCTCCCGAACGGCCCTAGGAATCCCGGGGGAGCTGTTTTTT
>TRBV7-9|TRBJ2-3|14|TRBD2|many
CASSSGLAPDTQYF
TGTGCCAGCAGCTCCGGACTAGCACCAGATACGCAGTATTTT
>TRBV4-1|TRBJ1-6|13|NA|many
CASSPPTNSPLHF
TGCGCCAGCAGCCCTCCGACTAATTCACCCCTCCACTTT
>TRBV5-1|TRBJ1-1|13|NA|few
CASSPDILVEAFF
TGCGCCAGCAGCCCGGACATCCTCGTGGAAGCTTTCTTT
>TRBV6-1|TRBJ1-1|15|TRBD1|few
CASTLLPGQGLEAFF
TGTGCCAGCACCTTGCTTCCGGGACAGGGGCTTGAAGCTTTCTTT
>TRBV20-1|TRBJ1-2|11|NA|many
CSARLNYGYTF
TGCAGTGCCAGACTGAACTATGGCTACACCTTC
>TRBV5-1|TRBJ2-7|14|TRBD2|NA
CASTGTSTTYEQYF
TGCGCCAGCACTGGGACTAGCACAACCTACGAGCAGTACTTC
>TRBV20-1|TRBJ1-5|15|NA|NA
CSARPDRSVNQPQHF
TGCAGTGCGCGACCTGACAGGTCAGTCAATCAGCCCCAGCATTTT
>TRBV15|TRBJ1-5|12|NA|many
CATSADDQPQHF
TGTGCCACCAGTGCCGATGATCAGCCCCAGCATTTT
>TRBV20-1|TRBJ2-1|16|TRBD1|many
CSARRVPYRGEDEQFF
TGCAGTGCTAGGAGGGTACCGTACAGGGGAGAGGATGAGCAGTTCTTC
>TRBV6-5|TRBJ1-3|16|NA|many
CASSYSTGTSGNTIYF
TGTGCCAGCAGTTACTCGACGGGGACTTCTGGAAACACCATATATTTT
>TRBV3-1|TRBJ1-5|15|TRBD1|many
CASSQGTASNQPQHF
TGTGCCAGCAGCCAGGGGACAGCTAGCAATCAGCCCCAGCATTTT
>TRBV3-1|TRBJ1-2|13|NA|many
CASSPRGAYGYTF
TGTGCCAGCTCTCCTAGGGGAGCTTATGGCTACACCTTC
>TRBV7-8|TRBJ1-1|13|NA|few
CASSLMVNTEAFF
TGTGCCAGCAGCTTAATGGTGAACACTGAAGCTTTCTTT
>TRBV14|TRBJ1-4|16|TRBD1|NA
CASSQGRQGIEERLFF
TGTGCCAGCAGCCAAGGCCGACAGGGGATCGAGGAAAGACTGTTTTTT
>TRBV19|TRBJ1-2|15|NA|many
CASSLPSGRELGYTF
TGTGCCAGTAGTCTCCCGTCGGGTCGGGAGCTTGGCTACACCTTC
>TRBV11-2|TRBJ2-3|12|NA|NA
CASSLDYRTQYF
TGTGCCAGCAGCTTAGATTACAGGACGCAGTATTTT
>TRBV9|TRBJ1-6|14|NA|NA
CASSLRGSNSPLHF
TGTGCCAGCAGCTTACGGGGGAGTAATTCACCCCTCCACTTT